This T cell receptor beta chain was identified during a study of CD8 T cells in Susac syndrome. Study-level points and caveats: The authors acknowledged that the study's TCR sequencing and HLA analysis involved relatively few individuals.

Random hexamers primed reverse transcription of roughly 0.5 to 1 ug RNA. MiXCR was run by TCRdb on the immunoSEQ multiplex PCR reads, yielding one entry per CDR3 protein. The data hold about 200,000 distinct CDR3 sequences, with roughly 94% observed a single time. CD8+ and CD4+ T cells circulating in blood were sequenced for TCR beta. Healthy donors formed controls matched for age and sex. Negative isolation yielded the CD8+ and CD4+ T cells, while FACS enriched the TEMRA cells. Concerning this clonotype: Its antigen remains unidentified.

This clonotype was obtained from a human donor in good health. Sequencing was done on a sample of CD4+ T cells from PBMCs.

The CDR3 DNA is TGTGCCACCAGTGACTCTCCCATTGGGACGGACTATAGCAATCAGCCCCAGCATTTT. Translating gives CATSDSPIGTDYSNQPQHF. The chain recombines TRBV24-1 with TRBJ1-5; a weak D match, TRBD1 (5 bases). This CDR3 spans 19 amino acids. The germline gives CDR1 KGHDR, CDR2 SFDVKD. Trimming removed 4 bases from V and 0 bases from J, with 21 bases in between.